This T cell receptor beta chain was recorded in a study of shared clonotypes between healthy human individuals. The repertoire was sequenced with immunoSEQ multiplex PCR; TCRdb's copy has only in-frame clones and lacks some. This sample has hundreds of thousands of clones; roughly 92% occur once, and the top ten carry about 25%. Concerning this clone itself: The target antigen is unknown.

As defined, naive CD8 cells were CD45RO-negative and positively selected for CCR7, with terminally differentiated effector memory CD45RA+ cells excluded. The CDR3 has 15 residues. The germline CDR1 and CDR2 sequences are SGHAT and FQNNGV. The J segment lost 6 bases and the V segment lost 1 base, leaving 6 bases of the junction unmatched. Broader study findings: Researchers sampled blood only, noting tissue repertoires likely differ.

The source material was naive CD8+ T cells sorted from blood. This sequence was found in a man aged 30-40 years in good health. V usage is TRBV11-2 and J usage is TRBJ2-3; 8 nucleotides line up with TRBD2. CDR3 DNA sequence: TGTGCCAGCAGCTTAGGACGGCGGGAGGCGGATACGCAGTATTTT. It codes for CASSLGRREADTQYF.